This passage covers 10 T cell receptor beta chains from one sample sequenced in a study of human T cells and chemical hapten exposure (dated by TCRdb to the early 2020s). The library was made by RACE. Sequencing took place on a NextSeq 500. TCRdb itself trimmed the public reads at Q25 with fastp, ran MiXCR and retained productive beta chains. One record per CDR3 amino acid sequence lists the most common genes and DNA. Within this sample are roughly 86,000 distinct CDR3 sequences, with roughly 10% of them counted one time only. About 2% of the sample lies in the top ten. Explained via the paper, the time point label denotes: patch test 1, 2 weeks after DPC sensitization. What the treatment or condition label conveys for this sample: therapeutic diphenylcyclopropenone sensitization with weekly scalp DPC. Specimen: whole blood, collected in connection with sensitization to the hapten diphenylcyclopropenone (DPC). These receptors originate from a man between 40 and 49 years old with alopecia areata. Some clones in this sample may be carry-over from other donors' samples.

The J gene is TRBJ2-7, the V gene TRBV19; D may be TRBD1 or TRBD2 (5 bases each). The germline V and J ends were trimmed by 0 bases and 0 bases, with 6 bases remaining between them. Germline V gene sequence: CDR1 LNHDA, CDR2 SQIVND (reference sequence). The CDR3 consists of 14 residues. The CDR3: CASSIEGTSYEQYF. The DNA for the CDR3 is TGTGCCAGTAGTATAGAAGGGACCTCCTACGAGCAGTACTTC. Full variable domain (rest looked up from reference TRBV19 and TRBJ2-7): DGGITQSPKYLFRKEGQNVTLSCEQNLNHDAMYWYRQDPGQGLRLIYYSQIVNDFQKGDIAEGYSVSREKKESFPLTVTSAQKNPTAFYLCASSIEGTSYEQYFGPGTRLTVT.

This clonotype was picked up many times. The rearrangement uses TRBV20-1 and TRBJ2-2, with 8 nucleotides matching TRBD2. With 3 bases clipped from V and 5 bases from J, the junction kept 5 bases outside the gene matches. CDR1 and CDR2 (germline): DFQATT, SNEGSKA (reference sequence). This CDR3 has 14 residues. CDR3 region: CSASGRARTGELFF. CDR3 nucleotide sequence: TGCAGTGCTAGCGGGAGGGCCCGAACCGGGGAGCTGTTTTTT.

This clonotype showed up just a few times. The rearrangement joins TRBV7-2 to TRBJ2-7; a possible D gene is TRBD2 (6 bases). This CDR3 has 17 residues. Germline lookup yields CDR1 SGHTA and CDR2 FQGNSA. The V gene lost 1 base and the J gene lost 0 bases, with 16 bases spanning the gap. The CDR3 loop reads CASSLGGGRLSSYEQYF. For the CDR3, the DNA is TGTGCCAGCAGCTTAGGGGGAGGACGCCTGAGCTCCTACGAGCAGTACTTC.

This rearrangement joins TRBV10-3 to TRBJ2-6; D is undetermined. V was clipped by 3 bases and J by 3 bases, with 6 bases between them. Looked up from germline, CDR1 is ENHRY and CDR2 is SYGVKD. CDR3 size: 14 residues. The CDR3 sequence is CAISDIVGANVLTF. As DNA, the CDR3 is TGTGCCATCAGTGATATAGTTGGGGCCAACGTCCTGACTTTC.

This clonotype was counted a few times. This rearrangement joins TRBV29-1 to TRBJ2-7, with a tentative D call TRBD1 (6 bases). The germline gives CDR1 SQVTM, CDR2 ANQGSEA. V lost 5 bases and J 5 bases, leaving 13 bases between the germline ends. This CDR3 spans 12 amino acids. The CDR3 is CSVTQGTDEQYF. Here the CDR3 DNA reads TGCAGCGTTACACAGGGTACCGACGAGCAGTACTTC.

The J gene is TRBJ1-2, the V gene TRBV7-2; D unresolved. Per the germline V gene, CDR1 is SGHTA and CDR2 is FQGNSA. CDR3 length equals 14 residues. The V end lost 1 base, the J end lost 6 bases, and 12 bases lay between the germline ends. The CDR3 here is CASSLGLGPHGYTF. DNA for the CDR3: TGTGCCAGCAGCTTAGGGCTCGGTCCTCATGGCTACACCTTC.

The chain links TRBV24-1 to TRBJ2-2, with TRBD2 matching 13 bases. The CDR3 runs to 17 residues. The germline CDR1 and CDR2 sequences are KGHDR and SFDVKD. V lost 4 bases to trimming and J lost 3 bases; unmatched junction nucleotides: 4. CDR3 nucleotides: TGTGCCACCAGTGACGCGGGACTAGCGGGGTACACCGGGGAGCTGTTTTTT. This codes for CATSDAGLAGYTGELFF.

This clonotype was picked up many times. This chain uses TRBV20-1 with TRBJ1-1, with 8 bases matching TRBD1. CDR3 length equals 15 residues. J gave up 0 bases and V 3 bases, and 6 bases lay outside the gene matches. CDR1 and CDR2 (germline): DFQATT, SNEGSKA (reference sequence). CDR3: CSARSPGGLNTEAFF. DNA for the CDR3: TGCAGTGCTAGGTCCCCAGGGGGCTTGAACACTGAAGCTTTCTTT.

The table lists this clonotype with a few counts. This chain uses TRBV5-1 with TRBJ2-1; 7 nucleotides match TRBD2. CDR3 length: 15 amino acids. Losses at the gene ends were 0 bases for V and 6 bases for J; bases not matched to a gene: 6. In germline, CDR1 is SGHRS, CDR2 YFSETQ. The DNA for the CDR3 is TGCGCCAGCAGCTTGGGTCGGGAGGTGGGCAATGAGCAGTTCTTC. Its protein product is CASSLGREVGNEQFF. Based on the CDR3 plus reference TRBV5-1 and TRBJ2-1, the full variable domain is KAGVTQTPRYLIKTRGQQVTLSCSPISGHRSVSWYQQTPGQGLQFLFEYFSETQRNKGNFPGRFSGRQFSNSRSEMNVSTLELGDSALYLCASSLGREVGNEQFFGPGTRLTVL.

This clonotype was seen repeatedly, ten times or more. The CDR3 region has the DNA TGTGCCAGCAGCCAAGATCAGCGTCCGCCCCAGCATTTT. It is translated as CASSQDQRPPQHF. This rearrangement joins TRBV4-2 to TRBJ1-5; D is unclear. The V end was cut by 0 bases, the J end by 9 bases, with 9 bases between. Germline values: CDR1 LGHNA, CDR2 YNFKEQ. The CDR3 is made up of 13 amino acids.